The clone carrying this T cell receptor (beta chain) was seen more than once but under ten times. The antigen is not known. TCRdb called the 5' RACE reads again in MiXCR, with one record for every CDR3 protein. Among about 120,000 distinct CDR3 sequences listed, roughly 15% were seen once. The CDR3 consists of 13 residues. Germline V gives CDR1 MNHEY, CDR2 SMNVEV (reference sequence). Trimming took off 8 bases at V and 4 bases at J, with 14 bases between the two ends. The sample originates from a study of T-cell memory formation after mild COVID-19. Study-wide results and limits: Researchers report contracting CD4+ clones mostly in CM and EM, with CD8+ clones in EMRA. Second-wave clones peaking on day 37 lacked confirmed SARS-CoV-2 specificity. Clones that contracted from day 15 to 85 were balanced CD4/CD8, while later expanders leaned CD4+. Pre-infection memory showed some responding clones, and this suggested that cross-reactive memory joined.

This sequence joins TRBV27 and TRBJ1-2; D gene ambiguous. The sequenced material came from PBMCs or a T cell subset sorted from them (not recorded which). The TCR comes from an adult woman who had mild COVID-19 (a few samples of this study predate the infection). Cell type and time point are not known. This CDR3 reads CASGFGPSYGYTF. Written as DNA, the CDR3 is TGTGCCAGCGGATTTGGACCGTCCTATGGCTACACCTTC.